Listed here is a single T cell receptor (beta chain). Its target is not known. This sample is part of a study of T cell responses to AZD1222 COVID-19 vaccine. This table comes from immunoSEQ multiplex PCR, and its TCRdb copy is limited to in-frame clones, with some not included. The sample lists about 130,000 clones; around 90% were seen once. Trimming pared 8 bases from V and 0 bases from J, leaving 11 bases between. The CDR3 totals 14 residues. Looked up from germline, CDR1 is MNHEY and CDR2 is SVGAGI. Whole-study findings and limits: Nearly half of spike-specific TCRs reportedly go after variant regions that carry no mutations. Vaccine-related CD4 TCRs covered spike, predominating at 160-218 and 743-854.

The genes are TRBV6-5 and TRBJ1-5; D uncertain. The specimen comprised peripheral blood, sampled on day 0 of AZD1222 vaccination. This clonotype was sampled from an adult in good health. Here the CDR3 reads CASLAPYSNQPQHF. The CDR3 coding sequence is TGTGCCAGCTTAGCCCCCTATAGCAATCAGCCCCAGCATTTT.